This T cell receptor (beta chain) stems from a study of early T cells in non-severe SARS-CoV-2 infection. Study context: Sequencing of unsorted whole blood was done on bulk RNA, leaving chains unpaired.

General observations from the study: VDJdb-based annotation leaned toward anti-spike CD8 responses and missed private and CD4 specificities.

Individual cDNA molecules received unique molecular identifiers. TCRdb re-called the 5' RACE reads through MiXCR, storing one row per CDR3 protein. The table has 50,000 to 60,000 distinct CDR3 sequences, about 6.4% seen once. This clonotype was seen only a few times. Its antigen is still unknown. Trimming left V 5 bases short and J 8 bases short, with 11 bases between. The germline V gene has CDR1 SEHNR and CDR2 FQNEAQ (reference sequence). The CDR3 extends over 12 amino acids. The sequenced sample was whole blood, obtained at baseline. This TCR derives from an adult who was a healthcare worker with PCR-confirmed SARS-CoV-2 infection or an uninfected control (not recorded which). The rearrangement uses TRBV7-9 and TRBJ2-3; D remains ambiguous. CDR3 DNA sequence: TGTGCCAGCAGCCCCCCTCCGGGTACGCAGTATTTT. Translating gives CASSPPPGTQYF.